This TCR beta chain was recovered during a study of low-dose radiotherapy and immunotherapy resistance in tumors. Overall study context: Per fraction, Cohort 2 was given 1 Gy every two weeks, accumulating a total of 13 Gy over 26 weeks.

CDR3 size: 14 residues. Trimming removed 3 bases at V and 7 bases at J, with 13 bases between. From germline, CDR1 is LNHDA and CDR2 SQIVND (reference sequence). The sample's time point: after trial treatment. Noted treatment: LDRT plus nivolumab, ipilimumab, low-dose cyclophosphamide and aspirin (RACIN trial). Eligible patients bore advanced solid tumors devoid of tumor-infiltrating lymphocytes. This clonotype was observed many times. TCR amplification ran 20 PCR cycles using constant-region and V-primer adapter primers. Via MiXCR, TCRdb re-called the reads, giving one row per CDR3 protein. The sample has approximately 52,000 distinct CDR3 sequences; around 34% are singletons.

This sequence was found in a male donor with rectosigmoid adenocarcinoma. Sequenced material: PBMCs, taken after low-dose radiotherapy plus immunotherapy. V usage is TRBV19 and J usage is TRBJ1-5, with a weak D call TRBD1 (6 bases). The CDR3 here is CASSMSQGFQPQHF. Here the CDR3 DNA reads TGTGCCAGTAGTATGAGTCAGGGGTTCCAGCCCCAGCATTTT.